This TCR beta chain originates from a study of blood T cells in healthy people across ages. RNA extraction gave at least 5 micrograms of total RNA per sample. This clonotype has more than one count but fewer than ten. A sample-barcoded 5' primer and a J-beta primer mix were used in a second PCR of about 6 to 12 cycles. TCRdb ran MiXCR on the 5' RACE reads and lists one entry per CDR3 protein. The top ten clones hold under 3% of a sample with 600,000 to 900,000 distinct CDR3 sequences, roughly 25% of them seen once. CDR1 is SEHNR, CDR2 FQNEAQ, per germline (reference sequence). The CDR3 has 14 amino acids. Trimming pared 3 bases from V and 2 bases from J, leaving 9 bases between. These data were also filed under a second study, of T cells of mothers and their children. Turning to that study: In this cohort, donors were three healthy Caucasian mothers plus their six children.

The chain has TRBV7-9 and TRBJ2-3; D gene unclear. The sequenced material came from blood. The TCR originated in a boy younger than 18 in good health. CDR3 coding DNA: TGTGCCAGCAGCTTTGCGGTACCCACAGATACGCAGTATTTT. This gives the protein CASSFAVPTDTQYF.